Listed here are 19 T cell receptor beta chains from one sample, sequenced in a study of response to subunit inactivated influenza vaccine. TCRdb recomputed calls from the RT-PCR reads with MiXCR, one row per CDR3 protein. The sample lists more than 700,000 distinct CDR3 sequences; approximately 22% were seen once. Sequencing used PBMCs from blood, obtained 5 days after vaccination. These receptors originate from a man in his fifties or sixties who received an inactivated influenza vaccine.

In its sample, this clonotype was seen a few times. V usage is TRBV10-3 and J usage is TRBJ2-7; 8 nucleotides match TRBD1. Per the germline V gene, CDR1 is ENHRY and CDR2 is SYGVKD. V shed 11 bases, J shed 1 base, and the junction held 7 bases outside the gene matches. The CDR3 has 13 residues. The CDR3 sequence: CAAQGAISYEQYF. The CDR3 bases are TGTGCCGCCCAGGGGGCGATATCCTACGAGCAGTACTTC.

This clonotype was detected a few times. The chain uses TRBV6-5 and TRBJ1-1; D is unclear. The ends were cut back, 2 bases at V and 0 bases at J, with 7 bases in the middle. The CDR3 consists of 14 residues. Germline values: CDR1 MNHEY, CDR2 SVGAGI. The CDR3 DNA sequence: TGTGCCAGCAGTTACAATCCAGTGAACACTGAAGCTTTCTTT. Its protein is CASSYNPVNTEAFF.

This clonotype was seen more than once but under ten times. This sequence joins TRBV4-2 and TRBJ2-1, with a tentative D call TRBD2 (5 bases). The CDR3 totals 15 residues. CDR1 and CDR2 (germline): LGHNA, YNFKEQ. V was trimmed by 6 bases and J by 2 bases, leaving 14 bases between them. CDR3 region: CASRYTRETYNEQFF. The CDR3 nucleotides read TGTGCCAGCAGATATACTAGGGAGACCTACAATGAGCAGTTCTTC.

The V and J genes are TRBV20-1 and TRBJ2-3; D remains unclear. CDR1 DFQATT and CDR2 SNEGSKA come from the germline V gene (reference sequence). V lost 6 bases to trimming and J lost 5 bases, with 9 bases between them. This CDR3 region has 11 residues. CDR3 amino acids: CSATQRDTQYF. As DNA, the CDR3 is TGCAGTGCAACGCAACGAGATACGCAGTATTTT.

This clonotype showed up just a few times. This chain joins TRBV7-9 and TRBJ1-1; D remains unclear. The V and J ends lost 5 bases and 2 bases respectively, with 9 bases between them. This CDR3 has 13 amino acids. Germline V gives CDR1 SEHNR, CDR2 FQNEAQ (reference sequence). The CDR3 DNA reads TGTGCCAGCAGCGAGGGCGACAACACTGAAGCTTTCTTT. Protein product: CASSEGDNTEAFF.

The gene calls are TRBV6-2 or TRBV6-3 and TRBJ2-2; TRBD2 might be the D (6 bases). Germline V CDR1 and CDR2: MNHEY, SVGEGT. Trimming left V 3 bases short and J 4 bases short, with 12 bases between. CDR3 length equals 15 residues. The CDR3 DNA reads TGTGCCAGCAGTTATGTGGAGGGCCTCACCGGGGAGCTGTTTTTT. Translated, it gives CASSYVEGLTGELFF.

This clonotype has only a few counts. The CDR3 DNA sequence: TGTGCCAGCAGCCCAACGGTGGGACTAGCGGGCCTGAGCTCCTACAATGAGCAGTTCTTC. This translates into CASSPTVGLAGLSSYNEQFF. The genes are TRBV7-8 and TRBJ2-1, with 12 bases aligning to TRBD2. The CDR3 length is 20 residues. The V segment lost 5 bases and the J segment 0 bases; nucleotides outside the gene matches: 14. Per germline, CDR1 SGHVS and CDR2 FQNEAQ. Variable domain in full (rest from reference TRBV7-8 and TRBJ2-1): GAGVSQSPRYKVAKRGQDVALRCDPISGHVSLFWYQQALGQGPEFLTYFQNEAQLDKSGLPSDRFFAERPEGSVSTLKIQRTQQEDSAVYLCASSPTVGLAGLSSYNEQFFGPGTRLTVL.

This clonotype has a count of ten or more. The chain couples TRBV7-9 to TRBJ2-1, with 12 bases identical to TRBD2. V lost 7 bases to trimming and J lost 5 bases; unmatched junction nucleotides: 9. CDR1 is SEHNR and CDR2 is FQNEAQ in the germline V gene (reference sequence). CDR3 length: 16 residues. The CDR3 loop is CASILAGGPWDNEQFF. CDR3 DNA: TGTGCCAGCATCCTAGCGGGAGGGCCTTGGGACAATGAGCAGTTCTTC.

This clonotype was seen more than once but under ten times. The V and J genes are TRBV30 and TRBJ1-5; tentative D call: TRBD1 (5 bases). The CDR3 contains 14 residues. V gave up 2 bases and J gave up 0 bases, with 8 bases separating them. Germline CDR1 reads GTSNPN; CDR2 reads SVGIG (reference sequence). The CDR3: CAWSTGTSNQPQHF. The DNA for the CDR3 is TGTGCCTGGAGTACGGGGACTAGCAATCAGCCCCAGCATTTT.

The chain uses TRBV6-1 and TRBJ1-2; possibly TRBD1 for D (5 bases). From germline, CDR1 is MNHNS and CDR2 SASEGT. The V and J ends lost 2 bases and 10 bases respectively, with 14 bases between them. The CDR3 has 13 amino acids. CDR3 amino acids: CASSERDRDDYTF. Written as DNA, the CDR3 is TGTGCCAGCAGTGAACGAGATAGGGACGACTACACCTTC.

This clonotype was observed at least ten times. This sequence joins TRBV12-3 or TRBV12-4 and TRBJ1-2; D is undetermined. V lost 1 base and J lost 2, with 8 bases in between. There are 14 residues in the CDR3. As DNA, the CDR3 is TGTGCCAGCAGTTTAGACAGACTGAACTATGGCTACACCTTC. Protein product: CASSLDRLNYGYTF.

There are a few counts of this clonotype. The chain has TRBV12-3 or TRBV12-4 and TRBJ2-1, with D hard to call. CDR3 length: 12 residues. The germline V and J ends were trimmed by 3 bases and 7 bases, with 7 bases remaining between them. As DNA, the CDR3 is TGTGCCAGCAGTTTTTTGGCTAATGAGCAGTTCTTC. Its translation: CASSFLANEQFF.

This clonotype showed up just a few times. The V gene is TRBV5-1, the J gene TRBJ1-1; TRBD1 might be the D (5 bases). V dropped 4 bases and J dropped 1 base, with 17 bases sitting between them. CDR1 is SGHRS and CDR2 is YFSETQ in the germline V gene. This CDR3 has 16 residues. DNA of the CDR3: TGCGCCAGCAGCCCTTCGGGGACCTACGGGAACACTGAAGCTTTCTTT. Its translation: CASSPSGTYGNTEAFF. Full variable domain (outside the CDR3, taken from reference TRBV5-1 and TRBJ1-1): KAGVTQTPRYLIKTRGQQVTLSCSPISGHRSVSWYQQTPGQGLQFLFEYFSETQRNKGNFPGRFSGRQFSNSRSEMNVSTLELGDSALYLCASSPSGTYGNTEAFFGQGTRLTVV.

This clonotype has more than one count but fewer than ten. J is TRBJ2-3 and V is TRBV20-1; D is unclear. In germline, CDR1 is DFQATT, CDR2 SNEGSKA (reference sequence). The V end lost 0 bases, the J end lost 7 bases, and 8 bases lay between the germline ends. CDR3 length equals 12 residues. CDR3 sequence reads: CSARDGSNTQYF. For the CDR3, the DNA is TGCAGTGCTAGAGATGGATCAAATACGCAGTATTTT.

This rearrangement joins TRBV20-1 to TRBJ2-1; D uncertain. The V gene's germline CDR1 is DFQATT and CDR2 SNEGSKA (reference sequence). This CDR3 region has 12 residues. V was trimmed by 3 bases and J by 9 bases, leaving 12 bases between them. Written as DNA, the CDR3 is TGCAGTGCTAGGAATCTACGCAGTGAGCAGTTCTTC. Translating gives CSARNLRSEQFF.

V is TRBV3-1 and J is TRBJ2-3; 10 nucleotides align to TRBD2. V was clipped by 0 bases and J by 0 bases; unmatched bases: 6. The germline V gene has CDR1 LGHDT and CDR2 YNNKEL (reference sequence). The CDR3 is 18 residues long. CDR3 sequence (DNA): TGTGCCAGCAGCCAAGATCCCCAGACTAGCGGGAGCACAGATACGCAGTATTTT. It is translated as CASSQDPQTSGSTDTQYF.

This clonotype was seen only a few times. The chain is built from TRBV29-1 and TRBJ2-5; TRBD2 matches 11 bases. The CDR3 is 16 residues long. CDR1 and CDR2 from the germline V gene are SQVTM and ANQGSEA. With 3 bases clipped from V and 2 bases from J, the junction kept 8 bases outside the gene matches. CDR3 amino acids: CSVDGLAGGPQETQYF. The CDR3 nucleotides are TGCAGCGTTGATGGCCTAGCGGGGGGCCCTCAAGAGACCCAGTACTTC.

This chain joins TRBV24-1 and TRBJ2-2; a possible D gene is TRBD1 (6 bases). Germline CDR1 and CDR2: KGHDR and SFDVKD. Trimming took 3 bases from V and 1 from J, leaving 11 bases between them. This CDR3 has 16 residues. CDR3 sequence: CATSDPPGQNTGELFF. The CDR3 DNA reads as TGTGCCACCAGTGATCCCCCGGGACAGAACACCGGGGAGCTGTTTTTT.

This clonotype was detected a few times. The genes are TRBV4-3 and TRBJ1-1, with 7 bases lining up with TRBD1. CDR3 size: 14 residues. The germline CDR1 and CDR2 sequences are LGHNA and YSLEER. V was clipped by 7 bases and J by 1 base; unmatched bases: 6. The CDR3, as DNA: TGCGCCAGCAAGAAAGACAGGGCGAACACTGAAGCTTTCTTT. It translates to CASKKDRANTEAFF.